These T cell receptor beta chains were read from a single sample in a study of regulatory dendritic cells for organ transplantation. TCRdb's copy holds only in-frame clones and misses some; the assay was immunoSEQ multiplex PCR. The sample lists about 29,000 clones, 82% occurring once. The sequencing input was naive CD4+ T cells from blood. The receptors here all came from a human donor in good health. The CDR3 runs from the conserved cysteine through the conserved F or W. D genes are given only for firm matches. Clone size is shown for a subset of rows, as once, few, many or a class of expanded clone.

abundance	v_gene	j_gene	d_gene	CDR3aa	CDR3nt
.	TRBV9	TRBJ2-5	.	CASSVGRNEETQYF	TGTGCCAGCAGCGTAGGCAGGAACGAAGAGACCCAGTACTTC
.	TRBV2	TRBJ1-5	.	CASSDGGDHQPQHF	TGTGCCAGCAGTGATGGGGGGGATCATCAGCCCCAGCATTTT
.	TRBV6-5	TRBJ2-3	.	CASSSAGRSTDTQYF	TGTGCCAGCAGTTCAGCGGGCCGCAGCACAGATACGCAGTATTTT
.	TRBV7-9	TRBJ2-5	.	CASSTRRGAGETQYF	TGTGCCAGCAGCACTCGACGGGGAGCGGGTGAGACCCAGTACTTC
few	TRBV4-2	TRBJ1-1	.	CASSQRQDVNTEAFF	TGTGCCAGCAGCCAGCGACAGGACGTGAACACTGAAGCTTTCTTT
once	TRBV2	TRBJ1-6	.	CASSVMGRGNSPLHF	TGTGCCAGCAGTGTAATGGGTCGGGGTAATTCACCCCTCCACTTT
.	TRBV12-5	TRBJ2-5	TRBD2	CASGFGGRQETQYF	TGTGCTAGTGGTTTCGGGGGGAGGCAAGAGACCCAGTACTTC
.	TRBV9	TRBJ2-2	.	CASSVRHTPGELFF	TGTGCCAGCAGCGTGCGACACACGCCCGGGGAGCTGTTTTTT
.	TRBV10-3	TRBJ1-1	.	CAIRADMNTEAFF	TGTGCCATCAGGGCAGACATGAACACTGAAGCTTTCTTT
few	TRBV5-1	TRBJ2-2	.	CASSIGTSTGELFF	TGCGCCAGCTCCATAGGGACATCAACCGGGGAGCTGTTTTTT
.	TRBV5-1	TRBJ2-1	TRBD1	CASSLESTGPYNEQFF	TGCGCCAGCAGCTTGGAATCGACAGGGCCCTACAATGAGCAGTTCTTC
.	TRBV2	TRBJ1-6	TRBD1	CASRGQGQSPLHF	TGTGCCAGCAGGGGACAGGGACAATCACCCCTCCACTTT
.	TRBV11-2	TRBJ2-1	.	CASSLGGAREQFF	TGTGCCAGCAGCTTGGGGGGGGCTAGAGAGCAGTTCTTC
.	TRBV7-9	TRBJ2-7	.	CASSLAGAYEQYF	TGTGCCAGCAGCTTAGCGGGGGCCTACGAGCAGTACTTC
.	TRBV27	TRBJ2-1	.	CASRQTQGSEQFF	TGTGCCAGCAGGCAAACACAGGGATCTGAGCAGTTCTTC
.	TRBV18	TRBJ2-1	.	CASSQIDRSSYNEQFF	TGTGCCAGCTCCCAAATAGACAGGAGCTCCTACAATGAGCAGTTCTTC
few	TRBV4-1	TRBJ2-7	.	CASSQVGQVYEQYF	TGCGCCAGCAGCCAAGTGGGTCAGGTCTACGAGCAGTACTTC
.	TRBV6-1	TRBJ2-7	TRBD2	CASRASGSSYEQYF	TGTGCCAGCAGAGCCAGCGGGAGCTCCTACGAGCAGTACTTC
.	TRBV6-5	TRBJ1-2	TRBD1	CASSTGQETGGYTF	TGTGCCAGCAGCACGGGACAGGAGACGGGAGGCTACACCTTC
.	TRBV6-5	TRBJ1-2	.	CASSYNRASPNYGYTF	TGTGCCAGCAGTTACAACAGGGCCTCCCCTAACTATGGCTACACCTTC
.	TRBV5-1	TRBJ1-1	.	CASSGGVIMNTEAFF	TGCGCCAGCAGCGGAGGGGTCATAATGAACACTGAAGCTTTCTTT
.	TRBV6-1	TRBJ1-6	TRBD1	CASSEATGTGGSPLHF	TGTGCCAGCAGTGAAGCGACCGGGACAGGGGGTTCACCCCTCCACTTT
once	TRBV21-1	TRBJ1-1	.	CASSKTVRRQGKMDTEAFF	TGTGCCAGCAGCAAAACGGTCCGGAGACAGGGGAAGATGGACACTGAAGCTTTCTTT
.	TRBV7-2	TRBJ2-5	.	CASSFSGPETQYF	TGTGCCAGCAGCTTCTCAGGGCCCGAGACCCAGTACTTC
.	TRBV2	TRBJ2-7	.	CASSEGPSGYEQYF	TGTGCCAGCAGTGAGGGCCCGAGTGGCTACGAGCAGTACTTC
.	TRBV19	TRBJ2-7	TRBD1	CASSIVEAGGSEQYF	TGTGCCAGTAGTATTGTCGAGGCAGGGGGCTCCGAGCAGTACTTC
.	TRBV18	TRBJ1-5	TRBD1	CASSPRDRGRLRPQHF	TGTGCCAGCTCACCACGGGACAGGGGGAGGTTAAGGCCCCAGCATTTT
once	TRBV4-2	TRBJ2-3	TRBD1	CASSRELTGDGTDTQYF	TGTGCCAGCAGCCGAGAACTGACAGGGGACGGAACAGATACGCAGTATTTT
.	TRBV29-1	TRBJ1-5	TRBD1	CSVSDRAPYQPQHF	TGCAGCGTATCCGACAGGGCCCCGTATCAGCCCCAGCATTTT
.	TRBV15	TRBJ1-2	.	CATSREAGVNYGYTF	TGTGCCACCAGCAGAGAGGCAGGGGTTAATTATGGCTACACCTTC
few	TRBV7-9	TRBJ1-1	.	CASSFSTNTEAFF	TGTGCCAGCAGCTTTAGTACGAACACTGAAGCTTTCTTT
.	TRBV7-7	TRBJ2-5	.	CASSLVYNPQETQYF	TGTGCTAGCAGCTTAGTATACAATCCCCAAGAGACCCAGTACTTC
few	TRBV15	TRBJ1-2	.	CATSSYTGNYGYTF	TGTGCCACCAGCAGTTACACGGGTAACTATGGCTACACCTTC
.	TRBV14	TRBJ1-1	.	CASSSVGGAEAFF	TGTGCCAGCAGTTCTGTGGGAGGGGCTGAAGCTTTCTTT
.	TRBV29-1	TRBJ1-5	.	CSVVAGDSNQPQHF	TGCAGCGTTGTCGCAGGGGATAGCAATCAGCCCCAGCATTTT
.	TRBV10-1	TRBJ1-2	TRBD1	CASGPEGTGERNYGYTF	TGCGCCAGCGGCCCGGAAGGGACAGGCGAAAGGAACTATGGCTACACCTTC
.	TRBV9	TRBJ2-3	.	CASSPRSGTDTQYF	TGTGCCAGCAGCCCGCGGAGCGGCACAGATACGCAGTATTTT
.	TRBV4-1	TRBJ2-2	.	CASSQDRKPGELFF	TGCGCCAGCAGCCAAGATCGAAAGCCCGGGGAGCTGTTTTTT
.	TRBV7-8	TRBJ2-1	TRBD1	CASSFGRGRTVSYNEQFF	TGTGCCAGCAGCTTCGGCAGGGGGCGGACCGTATCTTACAATGAGCAGTTCTTC
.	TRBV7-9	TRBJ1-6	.	CASSADSIPNSPLHF	TGTGCCAGCAGCGCGGACAGTATTCCGAATTCACCCCTCCACTTT
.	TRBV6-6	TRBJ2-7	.	CASSQLRGVYEQYF	TGTGCCAGCAGCCAACTAAGGGGTGTCTACGAGCAGTACTTC
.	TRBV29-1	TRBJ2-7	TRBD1	CSVDTGGRNEQYF	TGCAGCGTTGATACAGGGGGTAGGAACGAGCAGTACTTC
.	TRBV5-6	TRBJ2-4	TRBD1	CASRGTEPKNIQYF	TGTGCCAGCAGGGGGACAGAACCCAAAAACATTCAGTACTTC
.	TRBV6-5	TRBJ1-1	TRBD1	CASSWIQGMNTEAFF	TGTGCCAGCAGTTGGATACAGGGGATGAACACTGAAGCTTTCTTT
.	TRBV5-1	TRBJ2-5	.	CASSLLDSWETQYF	TGCGCCAGCAGCTTGTTAGATTCTTGGGAGACCCAGTACTTC
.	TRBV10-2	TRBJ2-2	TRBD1	CASSEQGPENTGELFF	TGCGCCAGCAGCGAACAGGGGCCTGAGAACACCGGGGAGCTGTTTTTT
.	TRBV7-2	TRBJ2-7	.	CASSRNTGSSYEQYF	TGTGCCAGCAGCCGAAATACGGGGTCCAGCTACGAGCAGTACTTC
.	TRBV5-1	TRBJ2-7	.	CASSLDRRAYEQYF	TGCGCCAGCAGCTTGGACCGGAGGGCCTACGAGCAGTACTTC
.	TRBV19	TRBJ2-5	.	CATRTGVQETQYF	TGTGCCACCCGCACGGGGGTCCAAGAGACCCAGTACTTC
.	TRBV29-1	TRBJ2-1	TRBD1	CSVVPQGNFYNEQFF	TGCAGCGTTGTACCACAGGGGAACTTCTACAATGAGCAGTTCTTC
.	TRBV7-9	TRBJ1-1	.	CASSLEGDLEAFF	TGTGCCAGCAGCTTAGAGGGGGATCTTGAAGCTTTCTTT
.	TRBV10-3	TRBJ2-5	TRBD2	CAISGPGGETQYF	TGTGCCATCAGTGGCCCGGGAGGGGAGACCCAGTACTTC
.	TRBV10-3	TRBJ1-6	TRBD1	CAITWDSLNSPLHF	TGTGCCATCACTTGGGACAGCCTTAATTCACCCCTCCACTTT